A selection of T cell receptor beta chains follows, all from one sample in a study of control samples from healthy donors and cancer patients. This table comes from immunoSEQ multiplex PCR, and its TCRdb copy is limited to in-frame clones, with some not included. This repertoire shows about 130,000 clones, approximately 90% found once; its top ten account for roughly 8.7%. The source material was blood. The receptors come from a man younger than 35 in good health. CDR3s include the opening cysteine and the closing phenylalanine or tryptophan. A D gene is named only where the DNA matches it firmly. Clone size, where shown, is once, few, many, or a class for clones that have expanded.

v_gene,abundance,d_gene,j_gene,CDR3aa,CDR3nt
TRBV24-1,-,TRBD1,TRBJ1-2,CATSDSDRFYGYTF,TGTGCCACCAGTGACTCGGACAGGTTCTATGGCTACACCTTC
TRBV2,few,-,TRBJ2-5,CASSEIVTQYF,TGTGCCAGCAGCGAAATTGTCACCCAGTACTTC
TRBV30,once,TRBD1,TRBJ2-5,CACSQGVRYF,TGTGCCTGTTCCCAGGGGGTACGGTACTTC
TRBV7-9,-,-,TRBJ2-3,CASSGWRSDTQYF,TGTGCCAGCAGCGGTTGGCGGTCGGATACGCAGTATTTT
TRBV11-3,-,-,TRBJ2-7,CASSAGVNSYEQYF,TGTGCCAGCAGCGCAGGGGTTAACTCCTACGAGCAGTACTTC
TRBV19,-,-,TRBJ2-3,CASTPAGADTQYF,TGTGCCAGTACCCCCGCCGGGGCAGATACGCAGTATTTT
TRBV7-6,-,-,TRBJ2-5,CASSLRLGGETQYF,TGTGCCAGCAGCTTACGACTAGGAGGGGAGACCCAGTACTTC
TRBV27,-,TRBD1,TRBJ2-3,CASSTRQGAVADTQYF,TGTGCCAGCAGTACCCGACAGGGGGCGGTGGCAGATACGCAGTATTTT
TRBV5-1,-,TRBD2,TRBJ2-1,CASSLVLAGAASSYNEQFF,TGCGCCAGCAGCTTGGTGTTAGCGGGGGCCGCGAGCTCCTACAATGAGCAGTTCTTC
TRBV6-5,-,-,TRBJ2-6,CASMEGDGGANVLTF,TGTGCCAGCATGGAAGGGGATGGAGGGGCCAACGTCCTGACTTTC
TRBV30,-,TRBD1,TRBJ2-6,CAWTSGTGRSGANVLTF,TGTGCCTGGACCTCGGGGACAGGGCGCTCTGGGGCCAACGTCCTGACTTTC
TRBV6-5,-,-,TRBJ2-2,CASFRSNTGELFF,TGTGCCAGCTTCAGGTCGAACACCGGGGAGCTGTTTTTT
TRBV19,-,-,TRBJ1-3,CASSTQNTIYF,TGTGCCAGTAGTACTCAGAACACCATATATTTT
TRBV5-4,-,-,TRBJ1-1,CASSEGMNTEAFF,TGTGCCAGCAGTGAGGGGATGAACACTGAAGCTTTCTTT
TRBV5-1,-,-,TRBJ2-7,CASRNRLSSYEQYF,TGCGCCAGCAGGAACCGCCTCAGCTCCTACGAGCAGTACTTC
TRBV18,-,TRBD1,TRBJ1-4,CASSLSGTGSEKLFF,TGTGCCAGCTCGCTCTCGGGGACAGGGAGTGAAAAACTGTTTTTT
TRBV30,-,-,TRBJ2-3,CAWSVSDTQYF,TGTGCCTGGAGTGTTTCAGATACGCAGTATTTT